This T cell receptor (beta chain) derives from a study of OX40 agonist ivuxolimab in advanced cancers. Study outcomes and limitations: At 0.1-3.0 mg/kg, partial responders had clonal expansion among the lowest observed. There was clonal expansion of CD4+ and CD8+ blood T cells by week 6 at 0.1 to 3.0 mg/kg.

The V segment lost 4 bases and the J segment 9 bases; nucleotides outside the gene matches: 5. The CDR3 sequence is 12 residues long. Germline CDR1 MDHEN, CDR2 SYDVKM. A word on this clone: Its specificity is not known.

Method: immunoSEQ multiplex PCR; TCRdb's copy keeps in-frame clones and lacks some. This table holds just under 85,000 clones, 84% found once. Autoimmune disease history or systemic immunosuppression barred patients. Specimen: CD4+ or CD8+ T cells sorted from blood, collected in a trial of the OX40 agonist ivuxolimab. This chain uses TRBV28 with TRBJ1-1, with 7 bases identical to TRBD1. This clonotype originated in an adult with an advanced solid tumor such as melanoma, head and neck, liver or kidney cancer. Here the CDR3 reads CASSSSTGKAFF. In nucleotides, the CDR3 is TGTGCCAGCAGTTCCTCGACAGGGAAAGCTTTCTTT.